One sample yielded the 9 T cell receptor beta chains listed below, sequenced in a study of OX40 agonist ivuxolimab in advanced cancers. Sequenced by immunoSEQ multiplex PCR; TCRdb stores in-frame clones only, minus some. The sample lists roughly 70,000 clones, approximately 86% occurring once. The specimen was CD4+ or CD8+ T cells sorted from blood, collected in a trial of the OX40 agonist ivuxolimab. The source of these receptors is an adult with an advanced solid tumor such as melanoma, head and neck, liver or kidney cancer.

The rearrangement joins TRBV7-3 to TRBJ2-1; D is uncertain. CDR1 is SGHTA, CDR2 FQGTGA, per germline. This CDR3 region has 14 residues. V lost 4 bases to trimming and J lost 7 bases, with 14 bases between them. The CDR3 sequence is CASSSHPEDNEQFF. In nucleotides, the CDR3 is TGTGCCAGCAGCTCGCACCCTGAGGATAATGAGCAGTTCTTC.

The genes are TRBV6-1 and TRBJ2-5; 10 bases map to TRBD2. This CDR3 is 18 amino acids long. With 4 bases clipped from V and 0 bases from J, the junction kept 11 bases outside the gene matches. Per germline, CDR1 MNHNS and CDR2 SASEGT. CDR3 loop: CASSGSEKLAGYQETQYF. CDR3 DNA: TGTGCCAGCAGTGGATCGGAAAAACTAGCGGGGTACCAAGAGACCCAGTACTTC.

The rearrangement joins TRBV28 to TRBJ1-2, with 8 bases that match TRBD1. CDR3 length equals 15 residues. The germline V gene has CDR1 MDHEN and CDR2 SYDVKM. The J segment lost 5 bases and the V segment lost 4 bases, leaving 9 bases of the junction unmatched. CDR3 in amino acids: CASSSQAGGYYGYTF. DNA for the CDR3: TGTGCCAGCAGTTCCCAAGCAGGGGGCTATTATGGCTACACCTTC.

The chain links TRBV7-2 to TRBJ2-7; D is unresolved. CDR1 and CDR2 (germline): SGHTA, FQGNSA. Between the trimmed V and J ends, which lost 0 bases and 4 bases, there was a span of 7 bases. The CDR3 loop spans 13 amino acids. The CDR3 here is CASSLARIYEQYF. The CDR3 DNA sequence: TGTGCCAGCAGCTTAGCCCGGATATACGAGCAGTACTTC.

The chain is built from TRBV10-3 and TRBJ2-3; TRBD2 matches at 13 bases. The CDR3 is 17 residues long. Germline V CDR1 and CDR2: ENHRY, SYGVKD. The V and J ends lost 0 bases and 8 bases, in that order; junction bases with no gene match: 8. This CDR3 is CAISESTSGRAGGTQYF. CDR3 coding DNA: TGTGCCATCAGTGAGTCTACTAGCGGGAGGGCCGGAGGTACGCAGTATTTT.

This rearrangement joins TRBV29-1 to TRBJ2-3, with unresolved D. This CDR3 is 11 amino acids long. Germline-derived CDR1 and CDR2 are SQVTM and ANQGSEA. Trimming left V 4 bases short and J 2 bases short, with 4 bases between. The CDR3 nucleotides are TGCAGCGTTGGACTCACAGATACGCAGTATTTT. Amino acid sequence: CSVGLTDTQYF.

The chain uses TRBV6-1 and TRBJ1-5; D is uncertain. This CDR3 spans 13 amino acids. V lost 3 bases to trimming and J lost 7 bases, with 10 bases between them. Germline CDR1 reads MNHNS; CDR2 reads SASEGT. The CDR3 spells CASSDSGSQPQHF. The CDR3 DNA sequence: TGTGCCAGCAGTGATTCAGGTTCCCAGCCCCAGCATTTT.

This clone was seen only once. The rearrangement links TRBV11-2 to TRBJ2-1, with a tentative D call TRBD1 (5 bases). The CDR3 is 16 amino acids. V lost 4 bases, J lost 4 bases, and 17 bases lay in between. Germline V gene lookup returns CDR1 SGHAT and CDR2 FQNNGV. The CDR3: CASSSLSGASYNEQFF. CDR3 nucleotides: TGTGCCAGCAGCTCCCTAAGTGGGGCATCTTACAATGAGCAGTTCTTC.

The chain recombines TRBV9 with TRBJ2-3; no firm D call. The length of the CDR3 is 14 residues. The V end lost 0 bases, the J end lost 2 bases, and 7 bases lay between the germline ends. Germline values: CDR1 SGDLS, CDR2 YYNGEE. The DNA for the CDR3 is TGTGCCAGCAGCGTAGCCGTCCCCACAGATACGCAGTATTTT. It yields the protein CASSVAVPTDTQYF. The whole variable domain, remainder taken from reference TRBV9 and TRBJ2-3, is DSGVTQTPKHLITATGQRVTLRCSPRSGDLSVYWYQQSLDQGLQFLIQYYNGEERAKGNILERFSAQQFPDLHSELNLSSLELGDSALYFCASSVAVPTDTQYFGPGTRLTVL.